This T cell receptor beta chain was sequenced for a study of shared clonotypes between healthy human individuals. Study-wide context: CD4 naive and memory got three plates each, CD8 naive two, CD8 memory one.

The length of the CDR3 is 18 residues. J gave up 8 bases and V 6 bases, and 18 bases lay outside the gene matches. The germline V gene encodes CDR1 SGDLS and CDR2 YYNGEE. The study, taken as a whole, reports: As a rule, naive subsets had a larger estimated richness than memory subsets. The study sampled only blood, and tissue repertoires likely differ.

Genomic DNA (from each subset) was split evenly across several immunoSEQ plates. Repertoires were generated with immunoSEQ multiplex PCR, while TCRdb's copy carries only in-frame clones and drops some. Seen here are approximately 810,000 clones, around 93% observed once, and the top ten hold under 30%. A word on this clone: Its specificity is not known.

CD45RO-negative, CCR7-positively selected cells formed the naive CD8 fraction, excluding terminally differentiated effector memory CD45RA+ cells. Sequenced material: naive CD8+ T cells sorted from blood. The rearrangement joins TRBV9 to TRBJ2-3, with TRBD2 identical over 13 bases. This TCR derives from a man aged 30 to 39 in good health. The CDR3 coding sequence is TGTGCCAGCACCGGACTAGCGGGAGTCGGGCGCAGTGAGGGTACGCAGTATTTT. Encoded protein: CASTGLAGVGRSEGTQYF.